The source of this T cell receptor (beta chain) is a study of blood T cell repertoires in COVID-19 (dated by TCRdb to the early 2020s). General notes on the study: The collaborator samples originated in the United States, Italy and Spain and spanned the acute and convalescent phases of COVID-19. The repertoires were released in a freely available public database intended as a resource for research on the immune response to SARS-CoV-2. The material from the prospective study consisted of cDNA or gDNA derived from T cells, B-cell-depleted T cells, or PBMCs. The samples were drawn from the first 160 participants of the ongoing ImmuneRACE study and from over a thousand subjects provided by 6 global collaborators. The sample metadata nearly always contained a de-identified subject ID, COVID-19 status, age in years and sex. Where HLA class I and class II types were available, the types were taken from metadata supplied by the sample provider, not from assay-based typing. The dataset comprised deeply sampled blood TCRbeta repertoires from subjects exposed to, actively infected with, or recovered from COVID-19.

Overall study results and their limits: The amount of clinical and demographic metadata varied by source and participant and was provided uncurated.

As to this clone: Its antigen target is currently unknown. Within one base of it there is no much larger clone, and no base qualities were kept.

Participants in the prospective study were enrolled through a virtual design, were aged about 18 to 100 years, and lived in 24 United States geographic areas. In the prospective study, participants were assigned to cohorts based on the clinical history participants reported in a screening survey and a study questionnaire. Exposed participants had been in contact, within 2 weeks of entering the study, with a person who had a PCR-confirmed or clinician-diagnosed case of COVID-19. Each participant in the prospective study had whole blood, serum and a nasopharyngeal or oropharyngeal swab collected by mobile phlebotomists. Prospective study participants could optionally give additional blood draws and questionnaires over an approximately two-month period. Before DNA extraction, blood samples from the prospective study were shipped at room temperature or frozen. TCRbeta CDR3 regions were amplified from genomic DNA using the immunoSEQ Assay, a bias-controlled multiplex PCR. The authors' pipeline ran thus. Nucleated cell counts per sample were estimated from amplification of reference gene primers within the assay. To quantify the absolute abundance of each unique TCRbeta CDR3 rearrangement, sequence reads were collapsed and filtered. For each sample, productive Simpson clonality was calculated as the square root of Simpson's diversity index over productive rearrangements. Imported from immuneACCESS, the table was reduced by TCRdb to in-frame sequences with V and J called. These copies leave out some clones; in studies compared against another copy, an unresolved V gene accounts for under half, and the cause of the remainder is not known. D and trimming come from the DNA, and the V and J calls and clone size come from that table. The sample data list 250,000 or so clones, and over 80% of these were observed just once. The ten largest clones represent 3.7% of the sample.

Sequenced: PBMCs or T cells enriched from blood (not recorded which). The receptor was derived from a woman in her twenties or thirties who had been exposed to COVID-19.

CDR3 reads: CASSRNRGAGEQFF. The bases read TGTGCCAGCAGCCGAAATCGGGGGGCCGGTGAGCAGTTCTTC. This chain is built from TRBV7-3 and TRBJ2-1; perhaps TRBD2 is the D gene, with 7 bases matching. Sequences SGHTA (CDR1) and FQGTGA (CDR2) are obtained from the germline V gene. V was cut back by 5 bases and J by 9 bases, leaving a gap of 17 bases between them. CDR3 length: 14 amino acids, cysteine to phenylalanine. The retained sequence is limited to the CDR3, 42 bases, with the frame set at the first base. The reference TRBV7-3 and TRBJ2-1 proteins fill in what lies around the CDR3, so the full variable domain reads GAGVSQTPSNKVTEKGKYVELRCDPISGHTALYWYRQSLGQGPEFLIYFQGTGAADDSGLPNDRFFAVRPEGSVSTLKIQRTERGDSAVYLCASSRNRGAGEQFFGPGTRLTVL.